This T cell receptor beta chain is from a study of blood T cell repertoires in COVID-19. Study-level background: From the United States, Italy and Spain came samples of acute and convalescent COVID-19. Sample material is recorded as cDNA or gDNA derived from T cells, B-cell-depleted T cells, or PBMCs.

Source study methods: Reference gene primer amplification in the assay estimated nucleated cell counts. Assay: immunoSEQ multiplex PCR; the TCRdb copy retains only in-frame clones and omits some. V and J calls and clone size are as listed in that table; D and trimming were resolved from the DNA. The table shows fewer than 75,000 clones, with approximately 89% occurring only once. The CDR3 is made up of 16 amino acids. Germline V lookup: CDR1 SQVTM, CDR2 ANQGSEA. V lost 5 bases, J lost 4 bases, and 8 bases stayed unmatched. This clone was counted once. The TCR sequence derives from a man at least 80 years old with acute or convalescent COVID-19. Sequencing used peripheral blood. The V call is TRBV29-1, the J call TRBJ2-1; 13 nucleotides line up with TRBD2. The CDR3 DNA reads TGCAGCGTTTATGGGACTAGCGGGACCAGGTACAATGAGCAGTTCTTC. This translates into CSVYGTSGTRYNEQFF.